The 16 T cell receptor beta chains below all came from one sample that was sequenced in a study of identical twins (dated by TCRdb to 2016 to 2018). Library construction relied on 5' RACE. Sequencing took place on an Illumina HiSeq 2000. The public reads were reanalyzed by TCRdb: fastp trimming at Q25, MiXCR alignment, in-frame beta chains only. Rows are combined by CDR3 protein, so each entry shows the most common genes and DNA. Present in this sample are approximately 690,000 distinct CDR3 sequences, 6.1% of which were seen just once. The ten largest clonotypes hold under 2% of the sample. Sequencing was done on a sample of naive T cells sorted from blood. What the cell subset or site label conveys for this sample: cells isolated with a human naive T-cell isolation kit. These receptors all come from a man younger than 35 in good health.

This clonotype was found many times. The chain employs TRBV20-1 and TRBJ1-2, with D unresolved. V lost 8 bases, J lost 0 bases, and 10 bases lay in between. CDR3 length: 12 amino acids. Looked up from germline, CDR1 is DFQATT and CDR2 is SNEGSKA (reference sequence). CDR3 sequence: CSPTVPNYGYTF. Here the CDR3 DNA reads TGCAGTCCTACAGTTCCTAACTATGGCTACACCTTC.

The chain recombines TRBV3-1 with TRBJ2-3; 7 bases are shared with TRBD2. The CDR3 totals 19 residues. V gave up 4 bases and J gave up 4 bases; unmatched junction bases: 20. Germline V CDR1 and CDR2: LGHDT, YNNKEL (reference sequence). The CDR3 reads CASSLQRSDRGSYPDTQYF. The CDR3 coding sequence is TGTGCCAGCAGCCTCCAGAGGTCCGACCGCGGGAGTTACCCAGATACGCAGTATTTT.

With regard to this clonotype: Since a much larger clone is just one base distant, this may be a read error. The chain combines TRBV6-2 or TRBV6-3 with TRBJ2-3; no firm D call. From germline, CDR1 is MNHEY and CDR2 SVGEGT. The CDR3 extends over 12 amino acids. Trimming shortened V by 6 bases and J by 10 bases, and 14 bases separated the two germline ends. The CDR3 coding sequence is TGTGCCAGCAGCGATCCTCCCGATGCGCAGTATTTT. It yields the protein CASSDPPDAQYF.

This clonotype was recorded many times. CDR3 bases: TGCGCCAGCAGCCAACGTAAAGGAAGGGAAAAACTGTTTTTT. Translated, it gives CASSQRKGREKLFF. V is TRBV4-3 and J is TRBJ1-4; D uncertain. V was cut by 2 bases and J by 8 bases, with 12 bases left in between. Germline CDR1 and CDR2: LGHNA and YSLEER. The CDR3 runs to 14 residues.

This clonotype was observed at least ten times. This rearrangement joins TRBV7-2 to TRBJ1-1, with D unresolved. In germline, CDR1 is SGHTA, CDR2 FQGNSA. The CDR3 has 13 residues. Trimming took 6 bases from V and 3 from J, leaving 11 bases between them. The CDR3 DNA follows: TGTGCCAGCAGGAAGACTGACTACACTGAAGCTTTCTTT. Its protein product is CASRKTDYTEAFF.

V and J are TRBV7-9 and TRBJ1-2, with unresolved D. The germline V gene encodes CDR1 SEHNR and CDR2 FQNEAQ (reference sequence). Trimming shortened V by 5 bases and J by 3 bases, and 16 bases separated the two germline ends. CDR3 length equals 15 residues. CDR3 coding DNA: TGTGCCAGCAGCCCTCCTACGGCCGCATACTATGGCTACACCTTC. Its translation: CASSPPTAAYYGYTF. The full variable domain, completed using reference TRBV7-9 and TRBJ1-2, is DTGVSQNPRHKITKRGQNVTFRCDPISEHNRLYWYRQTLGQGPEFLTYFQNEAQLEKSRLLSDRFSAERPKGSFSTLEIQRTEQGDSAMYLCASSPPTAAYYGYTFGSGTRLTVV.

The rearrangement joins TRBV3-1 to TRBJ2-1; the D gene is possibly TRBD1 (7 bases). Germline V gives CDR1 LGHDT, CDR2 YNNKEL (reference sequence). V was clipped by 1 base and J by 2 bases, with 12 bases between them. This CDR3 is 16 amino acids long. The CDR3 region has the DNA TGTGCCAGCAGCCAAGCATGGAGGGGGCCCTACAATGAGCAGTTCTTC. Translation: CASSQAWRGPYNEQFF.

This clonotype was counted ten times or more. The chain combines TRBV12-3 or TRBV12-4 with TRBJ1-1; D is uncertain. The V gene lost 5 bases and the J gene lost 7 bases, with 17 bases spanning the gap. The CDR3 runs 14 residues. CDR3 region: CASSLQRSPHEAFF. CDR3 DNA sequence: TGTGCCAGCAGTCTACAACGATCGCCCCATGAAGCTTTCTTT.

This chain joins TRBV29-1 and TRBJ2-3; no reliable D call. V was cut by 4 bases and J by 2 bases, with 13 bases left in between. The CDR3 contains 14 residues. The germline V gene has CDR1 SQVTM and CDR2 ANQGSEA. The CDR3, as DNA: TGCAGCGTTGCCGCCAGGCTTTACACAGATACGCAGTATTTT. Translating it yields CSVAARLYTDTQYF.

This clonotype was detected a few times. The rearrangement links TRBV7-9 to TRBJ2-1; tentatively, D is TRBD2 (5 bases). With 1 base removed from V and 2 bases from J, the gap between germline ends came to 12 bases. Germline V gene lookup returns CDR1 SEHNR and CDR2 FQNEAQ (reference sequence). The CDR3 extends over 16 amino acids. CDR3 DNA: TGTGCCAGCAGCTTAGGGTCGGGGAGCACCTACAATGAGCAGTTCTTC. This gives the protein CASSLGSGSTYNEQFF.

This chain joins TRBV6-2 or TRBV6-3 and TRBJ2-1; 7 bases are shared with TRBD1. The V segment lost 3 bases and the J segment 7 bases; nucleotides outside the gene matches: 9. The CDR3 consists of 15 residues. Germline V gene lookup returns CDR1 MNHEY and CDR2 SVGEGT. This CDR3 is CASSYGTDPLNEQFF. The CDR3 region has the DNA TGTGCCAGCAGTTATGGGACAGACCCCTTGAATGAGCAGTTCTTC.

The V call is TRBV5-1, the J call TRBJ1-3; D not certain. Germline V gives CDR1 SGHRS, CDR2 YFSETQ. This CDR3 spans 15 amino acids. Trimming cost V 7 bases and J 0 bases, with 14 bases left between them. The CDR3 loop reads CASSRTESSGNTIYF. CDR3 nucleotides: TGCGCCAGCTCCCGGACGGAGAGCTCTGGAAACACCATATATTTT.

This clonotype appeared many times. This rearrangement joins TRBV9 to TRBJ2-2; no definite D call. This CDR3 comprises 14 residues. Germline loops: CDR1 SGDLS, CDR2 YYNGEE. The V and J ends lost 0 bases and 0 bases respectively, with 3 bases between them. Here the CDR3 reads CASSVDPNTGELFF. The CDR3 nucleotides are TGTGCCAGCAGCGTAGATCCGAACACCGGGGAGCTGTTTTTT.

This clonotype was detected many times. V gene TRBV7-8 combines with J gene TRBJ2-1, with D possibly being TRBD1 or TRBD2 (5 bases each). This CDR3 comprises 14 residues. Germline CDR1 and CDR2: SGHVS and FQNEAQ. V shed 5 bases and J shed 2 bases, with 10 bases lying between them. DNA for the CDR3: TGTGCCAGCAGCGGGACCTCCACCTACAATGAGCAGTTCTTC. This sequence encodes CASSGTSTYNEQFF.

The chain is built from TRBV4-1 and TRBJ2-3; D perhaps matches TRBD2 (5 bases). Per the germline V gene, CDR1 is MGHRA and CDR2 is YSYEKL. The CDR3 loop spans 18 amino acids. V gave up 2 bases and J gave up 3 bases, with 21 bases separating them. The CDR3 loop reads CASSQRIVGIGETDTQYF. CDR3 DNA sequence: TGCGCCAGCAGCCAAAGAATTGTCGGCATCGGGGAAACAGATACGCAGTATTTT.

This clonotype has a handful of counts. CDR3 residues: CASSRRLAGGSNNEQFF. The CDR3 DNA reads TGTGCCAGCAGCCGTAGACTAGCGGGAGGGTCTAACAATGAGCAGTTCTTC. This chain connects TRBV27 to TRBJ2-1, with 14 bases identical to TRBD2. The CDR3 covers 17 residues. CDR1 and CDR2 (germline): MNHEY, SMNVEV (reference sequence). Unmatched junction bases numbered 9, after V lost 6 bases and J lost 5 bases.